Presented here are 30 T cell receptor beta chains from one specimen sequenced in a study of T-cell memory formation after mild COVID-19. TCRdb re-derived calls from the 5' RACE reads in MiXCR, one entry per CDR3 protein. The table includes about 430,000 distinct CDR3 sequences, approximately 19% detected once. The sequencing sample was made of PBMCs or a T cell subset sorted from them (not recorded which). The receptors derive from a man aged 18-30 years who had mild COVID-19 (a few samples of this study predate the infection). Cell type and time point are not known.

A few counts support this clonotype. J is TRBJ2-1 and V is TRBV6-2 or TRBV6-3, with no clear D. Germline V gives CDR1 MNHEY, CDR2 SVGEGT. With 6 bases removed from V and 0 bases from J, the gap between germline ends came to 6 bases. CDR3 length: 13 residues. The CDR3 coding sequence is TGTGCCAGCAGCTGGGGCTCCTACAATGAGCAGTTCTTC. Protein sequence: CASSWGSYNEQFF.

This clonotype was seen more than once but under ten times. The CDR3 does not end in the conserved phenylalanine or tryptophan, so this is likely a read error. No DNA is shown, since the ends of the CDR3 on it are uncertain; the CDR3 is the one TCRdb lists. This chain links TRBV7-9 with TRBJ1-1. Germline V CDR1 and CDR2: SEHNR, FQNEAQ (reference sequence). The CDR3 is made up of 13 amino acids, end residues included. The CDR3 reads CASSLDQTEALMI.

This clonotype was picked up many times. The rearrangement joins TRBV24-1 to TRBJ2-3, with 7 nucleotides matching TRBD1. CDR1 is KGHDR, CDR2 SFDVKD, per germline. V shed 1 base, J shed 1 base, and the junction held 1 base outside the gene matches. The CDR3 extends over 15 amino acids. CDR3 DNA: TGTGCCACCAGTGATTTTGGACAGGGCACAGATACGCAGTATTTT. Amino acid sequence: CATSDFGQGTDTQYF.

In its sample, this clonotype was seen a few times. The rearrangement links TRBV11-3 to TRBJ2-2, with 9 bases fitting TRBD2. Looked up from germline, CDR1 is SGHNT and CDR2 is YENEEA. J lost 0 bases, V lost 1 base, and 6 bases had no gene match. The CDR3 is 18 residues long. The CDR3 sequence is CASSLGWSGGSNTGELFF. The DNA for the CDR3 is TGTGCCAGCAGCTTAGGATGGAGCGGGGGGTCGAACACCGGGGAGCTGTTTTTT.

In the case of this clonotype: A much larger clone is a single base away; this may be a read error. The chain joins TRBV12-3 or TRBV12-4 to TRBJ2-5, with 8 nucleotides matching TRBD1. The CDR3 consists of 13 residues. CDR3 region: CAISEDRVETQYF. CDR3 nucleotides: TGTGCCATCAGTGAGGACAGGGTAGAGACCCAGTACTTC.

Only a few counts were recorded for this clonotype. The chain combines TRBV6-5 with TRBJ2-7; no reliable D call. Germline V lookup: CDR1 MNHEY, CDR2 SVGAGI. This CDR3 is 13 amino acids long. Trimming pared 2 bases from V and 7 bases from J, leaving 12 bases between. The CDR3 reads CASSYSYGVEQYF. The CDR3, as DNA: TGTGCCAGCAGTTACAGTTATGGGGTAGAGCAGTACTTC.

This clonotype was seen a handful of times. The CDR3 region is CASSHLRGSEAFF. CDR3 nucleotide sequence: TGCGCCAGCAGCCATCTACGGGGGTCTGAAGCTTTCTTT. The chain links TRBV4-1 to TRBJ1-1, with D perhaps matching TRBD1 (5 bases). This CDR3 is 13 amino acids long. Trimming cost V 3 bases and J 6 bases, with 11 bases left between them. The V gene's germline CDR1 is MGHRA and CDR2 YSYEKL.

There are a few counts of this clonotype. The chain links TRBV20-1 to TRBJ2-2; D is ambiguous. Germline V gene sequence: CDR1 DFQATT, CDR2 SNEGSKA (reference sequence). Deletions cut 3 bases from V and 4 bases from J, with 9 bases between. The CDR3 spans 13 residues. The CDR3 region is CSASTQSTGELFF. The CDR3 region has the DNA TGCAGTGCTAGCACCCAAAGCACCGGGGAGCTGTTTTTT.

V and J are TRBV20-1 and TRBJ2-5, with 9 positions matching TRBD1. CDR1 is DFQATT, CDR2 SNEGSKA, per germline (reference sequence). V shed 5 bases and J 3 bases; nucleotides not matched to a gene: 4. There are 13 residues in the CDR3. The CDR3 DNA sequence: TGCAGTGCTGGAAGGGACAGGGAAGAGACCCAGTACTTC. This codes for CSAGRDREETQYF.

The CDR3 reads CASSQEDRGGEKLFF. The CDR3 DNA is TGCGCCAGCAGCCAAGAGGACAGGGGAGGGGAAAAACTGTTTTTT. The chain combines TRBV4-3 with TRBJ1-4; the match to TRBD1 covers 9 bases. There are 15 residues in the CDR3. The ends lost 0 bases at V and 8 bases at J; junction bases unmatched: 4. In germline, CDR1 is LGHNA, CDR2 YSLEER.

This clonotype was detected a few times. The chain links TRBV20-1 to TRBJ2-3; D gene uncertain. The CDR3 sequence is 16 residues long. The germline CDR1 and CDR2 sequences are DFQATT and SNEGSKA (reference sequence). Trimming left V 6 bases short and J 2 bases short, with 21 bases between. The CDR3: CSARPPPGSPTDTQYF. CDR3 sequence (DNA): TGCAGTGCCCGACCGCCCCCAGGCTCCCCCACAGATACGCAGTATTTT.

In this sample, this clonotype turned up many times. The gene calls are TRBV5-1 and TRBJ2-2; TRBD2 might be the D (5 bases). The CDR3 sequence is 16 residues long. CDR1 is SGHRS, CDR2 YFSETQ, per germline. Trimming took off 0 bases at V and 0 bases at J, with 9 bases between the two ends. The CDR3 sequence is CASSLVGDSNTGELFF. In nucleotides, the CDR3 is TGCGCCAGCAGCTTGGTCGGGGATTCGAACACCGGGGAGCTGTTTTTT. The full variable domain, completed using reference TRBV5-1 and TRBJ2-2, is KAGVTQTPRYLIKTRGQQVTLSCSPISGHRSVSWYQQTPGQGLQFLFEYFSETQRNKGNFPGRFSGRQFSNSRSEMNVSTLELGDSALYLCASSLVGDSNTGELFFGEGSRLTVL.

The chain is built from TRBV29-1 and TRBJ1-1; D is uncertain. The germline V and J ends were trimmed by 4 bases and 6 bases, with 15 bases remaining between them. This CDR3 has 13 amino acids. Germline CDR1 SQVTM, CDR2 ANQGSEA. The CDR3: CSVGHRPLAEAFF. The CDR3 coding sequence is TGCAGCGTTGGGCACAGACCCCTGGCTGAAGCTTTCTTT.

This clonotype has ten or more counts. The V gene is TRBV29-1, the J gene TRBJ2-5, with D perhaps matching TRBD2 (5 bases). Germline V gene sequence: CDR1 SQVTM, CDR2 ANQGSEA. The V end was cut by 1 base, the J end by 4 bases, with 10 bases between. The CDR3 loop spans 13 amino acids. The CDR3: CSVEGREGETQYF. DNA of the CDR3: TGCAGCGTTGAAGGGCGCGAGGGAGAGACCCAGTACTTC.

This clonotype showed up just a few times. This chain links TRBV5-1 with TRBJ2-1, with TRBD2 matching 9 bases. The V gene's germline CDR1 is SGHRS and CDR2 YFSETQ. The trim removed 5 bases at V and 6 bases at J, leaving 12 bases unmatched. The CDR3 totals 16 residues. DNA of the CDR3: TGCGCCAGCAGGACCGGGACTAGCAGTCTGGGCAATGAGCAGTTCTTC. Its protein product is CASRTGTSSLGNEQFF.

V usage is TRBV6-5 and J usage is TRBJ2-1; 15 positions match TRBD2. The CDR3 spans 19 residues. V was clipped by 6 bases and J by 0 bases; unmatched bases: 9. The germline V gene has CDR1 MNHEY and CDR2 SVGAGI. CDR3 nucleotides: TGTGCCAGCAGCTGGCGGGGGACTAGCGGGGGGTCCTCCTACAATGAGCAGTTCTTC. Its translation: CASSWRGTSGGSSYNEQFF.

This clonotype has a handful of counts. The chain is built from TRBV7-2 and TRBJ2-7, with a tentative D call TRBD1 (5 bases). The CDR3 has 15 amino acids. Germline CDR1 SGHTA, CDR2 FQGNSA. Trimming shortened V by 1 base and J by 5 bases, and 15 bases separated the two germline ends. The CDR3 DNA is TGTGCCAGCAGCTTAGAGGCAGGGCCTGGTAACGAGCAGTACTTC. Amino acids: CASSLEAGPGNEQYF.

V and J are TRBV12-3 or TRBV12-4 and TRBJ2-7, with D unclear. Trimming left V 8 bases short and J 0 bases short, with 8 bases between. The CDR3 has 12 amino acids. CDR3 region: CASGWISYEQYF. The DNA for the CDR3 is TGTGCCAGCGGGTGGATCTCCTACGAGCAGTACTTC.

This chain connects TRBV4-3 to TRBJ2-7; D call uncertain. This CDR3 spans 11 amino acids. V was clipped by 1 base and J by 5 bases, with 3 bases between them. Germline V CDR1 and CDR2: LGHNA, YSLEER. The DNA of the CDR3 is TGCGCCAGCAGCCAAGGTCACGAGCAGTACTTC. This codes for CASSQGHEQYF.

In the case of this clonotype: A read error may be the cause here, since a much bigger clone is one base away. The V gene is TRBV6-5, the J gene TRBJ1-3; the D is unclear. There are 14 residues in the CDR3. Germline V gene lookup returns CDR1 MNHEY and CDR2 SVGAGI. Between the trimmed V and J ends, which lost 4 bases and 4 bases, there was a span of 11 bases. The CDR3 sequence: CASSSTAGGNTIYF. The CDR3 coding sequence is TGTGCCAGCAGTTCAACCGCGGGGGGAAACACCATATATTTT.

A note on this clonotype: A read error may be the cause here, since a much bigger clone is one base away. The gene calls are TRBV24-1 and TRBJ2-1, with a weak D call TRBD1 (5 bases). V lost 2 bases and J lost 10, with 11 bases in between. The CDR3 is 13 residues long. The germline gives CDR1 KGHDR, CDR2 SFDVKD. The CDR3 DNA reads as TGTGCCACCAGTGATTCGTACAGGTGGGAGCAGTTCTTC. It is translated as CATSDSYRWEQFF.

The chain employs TRBV7-7 and TRBJ2-5, with D perhaps given as TRBD1 or TRBD2 (6 bases each). V was clipped by 4 bases and J by 5 bases, with 17 bases between them. Per germline, CDR1 SSHAT and CDR2 FNYEAQ (reference sequence). The CDR3 is 15 amino acids. The CDR3 reads CASSCSWGAQETQYF. In nucleotides, the CDR3 is TGTGCCAGCAGCTGTAGCTGGGGGGCTCAGGAGACCCAGTACTTC.

This clonotype was picked up a small number of times. The V gene is TRBV4-1, the J gene TRBJ1-1; possible D gene TRBD1, 5 bases. Germline assignment: CDR1 MGHRA and CDR2 YSYEKL. Trimming stripped 1 base from V and 8 bases from J, with 14 bases between. There are 14 residues in the CDR3. The CDR3 loop is CASSQVWAGAEAFF. CDR3 nucleotide sequence: TGCGCCAGCAGCCAAGTTTGGGCCGGGGCCGAAGCTTTCTTT.

This clonotype has a handful of counts. The V and J genes are TRBV28 and TRBJ1-2, with a weak D call TRBD1 (5 bases). Germline lookup yields CDR1 MDHEN and CDR2 SYDVKM. Trimming stripped 4 bases from V and 2 bases from J, with 11 bases between. The CDR3 runs 14 residues. The CDR3 nucleotides are TGTGCCAGCAGTTCCCCCCCAGGGAACTATGGCTACACCTTC. Amino acids: CASSSPPGNYGYTF.

V and J are TRBV10-3 and TRBJ1-6; 8 positions match TRBD1. Germline V gene lookup returns CDR1 ENHRY and CDR2 SYGVKD. There are 17 residues in the CDR3. J was trimmed by 10 bases and V by 6 bases; bases with no gene match: 17. The chain's CDR3 is CAISDAAAGQGRSPLHF. The CDR3 DNA sequence: TGTGCCATCAGCGACGCCGCAGCTGGACAGGGAAGGTCACCCCTCCACTTT.

This rearrangement joins TRBV20-1 to TRBJ1-1; the D is unclear. The length of the CDR3 is 11 residues. Germline assignment: CDR1 DFQATT and CDR2 SNEGSKA (reference sequence). Trimming left V 6 bases short and J 1 base short, with 6 bases between. CDR3 protein: CSADSNTEAFF. CDR3 DNA sequence: TGCAGTGCAGACTCGAACACTGAAGCTTTCTTT.

In its sample, this clonotype was seen a few times. The gene calls are TRBV6-4 and TRBJ1-1; D remains ambiguous. The V gene lost 2 bases and the J gene lost 0 bases, with 16 bases spanning the gap. The CDR3 totals 17 residues. Germline V gene lookup returns CDR1 MRHNA and CDR2 SNTAGT. CDR3 protein: CASSDEWSRTMNTEAFF. Here the CDR3 DNA reads TGTGCCAGCAGTGACGAGTGGTCCAGGACCATGAACACTGAAGCTTTCTTT.

The rearrangement uses TRBV27 and TRBJ1-3, with D perhaps TRBD1 (5 bases). The V end lost 5 bases, the J end lost 2 bases, and 10 bases lay between the germline ends. This CDR3 region has 14 residues. Germline loops: CDR1 MNHEY, CDR2 SMNVEV (reference sequence). CDR3 bases: TGTGCCAGCAGTGGCAGGGTGACTGGAAACACCATATATTTT. The encoded protein is CASSGRVTGNTIYF.

The chain carries TRBV7-2 and TRBJ2-3; D is unclear. This CDR3 spans 12 amino acids. CDR1 and CDR2 from the germline V gene are SGHTA and FQGNSA. Trimming stripped 5 bases from V and 6 bases from J, with 9 bases between. CDR3 DNA sequence: TGTGCCAGCAGCACACCAGCGGATACGCAGTATTTT. This codes for CASSTPADTQYF.

This clonotype has just a few counts. This chain uses TRBV7-2 with TRBJ2-2, with D unclear. The CDR3 covers 13 residues. Trimming removed 1 base at V and 5 bases at J, with 5 bases between. The germline V gene encodes CDR1 SGHTA and CDR2 FQGNSA. The CDR3 loop is CASSLEGTGELFF. CDR3 nucleotide sequence: TGTGCCAGCAGCTTAGAGGGAACCGGGGAGCTGTTTTTT.